These T cell receptor beta chains were read from a single sample in a study of regulatory T cells in long-lasting Graves disease. MiXCR was run by TCRdb on the multiplex PCR reads, yielding one entry per CDR3 protein. The sample records approximately 380,000 distinct CDR3 sequences, 20% to 25% being singletons. Sequenced here: peripheral blood mononuclear cells (PBMCs), sampled when the disease was refractory, from a patient treated with antithyroid drugs. Source of these receptors: a female donor with Graves disease. CDR3s include the opening cysteine and the closing phenylalanine or tryptophan. Fields, in order: J gene, clone size, V gene, D gene, CDR3 DNA, CDR3 protein. D genes are given only for firm matches. Expanded clones are given a class, and other clones once, few, many or no size at all.

TRBJ2-5 many TRBV5-8 - TGTGCCAGCACCGCCGTTAAGACCCAGTACTTC CASTAVKTQYF
TRBJ2-5 many TRBV11-2 - TGTGCCAGCAGCTTAGCACTCCAAGAGACCCAGTACTTC CASSLALQETQYF
TRBJ1-1 few TRBV30 TRBD1 TGTGCCTGGAGAAAAGTAGGACAGGGTAACACTGAAGCTTTCTTT CAWRKVGQGNTEAFF
TRBJ2-7 - TRBV7-6 - TGTGCCAGCAGTACAACACGCTCCTACGAGCAGTACTTC CASSTTRSYEQYF
TRBJ2-7 many TRBV7-2 - TGTGCCAGCAGCCAGCGGTTTTCCTACGAGCAGTACTTC CASSQRFSYEQYF
TRBJ2-7 many TRBV30 - TGTGCCTGGGTTCTCCGGGAGTCCTACGAGCAGTACTTC CAWVLRESYEQYF
TRBJ2-2 few TRBV5-4 - TGTGCCAGCAGCTTGGCTGCAGGGAACACCGGGGAGCTGTTTTTT CASSLAAGNTGELFF
TRBJ1-1 - TRBV2 TRBD1 TGTGCCAGCAGGGAGAACAGGGGGCATATTGAAGCTTTCTTT CASRENRGHIEAFF
TRBJ2-7 many TRBV7-2 - TGTGCCAGCAGCCCACGGGGGCTAGCGGCTTCCTACGAGCAGTACTTC CASSPRGLAASYEQYF
TRBJ2-5 many TRBV28 TRBD1 TGTGCCAGCAGGAAGACAGGGGAGGAGACCCAGTACTTC CASRKTGEETQYF
TRBJ1-1 - TRBV12-3/TRBV12-4 - TGTGCCAGCAGCTACAGGCCCAAGGGGACTGAAGCTTTCTTT CASSYRPKGTEAFF
TRBJ2-7 - TRBV5-6 TRBD1 TGTGCCAGCAGCCGCCCGGGACAGAGTCCCTACGAGCAGTACTTC CASSRPGQSPYEQYF
TRBJ2-7 many TRBV6-1 - TGTGCCAGCATTAAAACAGGTCCCTACGAGCAGTACTTC CASIKTGPYEQYF
TRBJ2-7 many TRBV6-1 TRBD2 TGTGCCAGCAATATAGCGGGAGGGCCTTACGAGCAGTACTTC CASNIAGGPYEQYF
TRBJ2-5 many TRBV11-3 - TGTGCCAGCAGCTTAGGGACACAAGAGACCCAGTACTTC CASSLGTQETQYF
TRBJ1-5 many TRBV2 - TGTGCCAGCAGTGAAGGGGGTAACCACCAGCCCCAGCATTTT CASSEGGNHQPQHF
TRBJ2-1 once TRBV7-2 - TGTGCCAGCAGCTTCCGGGATCCCGCATACGATGAGCAGTTCTTC CASSFRDPAYDEQFF
TRBJ2-2 - TRBV28 TRBD1 TGTGCCAGCAGTGCAGGGGGCAAGCAGAACACCGGGGAGCTGTTTTTT CASSAGGKQNTGELFF
TRBJ1-1 many TRBV12-3/TRBV12-4 - TGTGCCAGCAGCTTAAGGGCCGCGAACACTGAAGCTTTCTTT CASSLRAANTEAFF
TRBJ2-7 few TRBV5-1 TRBD1 TGCGCCAGCAGCTTGGCAACCGGGACAGGGGGCTACGAGCAGTACTTC CASSLATGTGGYEQYF
TRBJ2-2 few TRBV9 TRBD2 TGTGCCAGCAGCGTAATCCCCGGGGGGTCGGTCACCGGGGAGCTGTTTTTT CASSVIPGGSVTGELFF
TRBJ1-3 - TRBV7-6 TRBD1 TGTGCCAGCAGCTCGCAGGGGGCGCAAGGAAACACCATATATTTT CASSSQGAQGNTIYF
TRBJ2-1 few TRBV7-2 TRBD2 TGTGCCAGCAGCTTAGCCCCCCTTACTAGCGGGAGGGGGAATGAGCAGTTCTTC CASSLAPLTSGRGNEQFF
TRBJ2-1 - TRBV6-1 - TGTGCCAGCAGTGAAGACGGGAGCTCCTACAATGAGCAGTTCTTC CASSEDGSSYNEQFF
TRBJ2-2 - TRBV5-1 - TGCGCCAGCAGCTTTCGAGGGCCGGGGGCCGGGGAGCTGTTTTTT CASSFRGPGAGELFF
TRBJ1-4 - TRBV4-1 - TGCGCCAGCAGTGAAAAATACCCAACTAATGAAAAACTGTTTTTT CASSEKYPTNEKLFF
TRBJ2-1 many TRBV2 - TGTGCCAGCAGTGAAGGGGCGCTCGGTATCAGGTTTGGTGAGCAGTTCTTC CASSEGALGIRFGEQFF
TRBJ2-7 many TRBV7-2 - TGTGCCAGCAGCTTCCCGGAAACCTACGAGCAGTACTTC CASSFPETYEQYF
TRBJ2-3 few TRBV6-1 TRBD2 TGTGCCAGCAGGGGCTTAGCGGGAGGCACAGATACGCAGTATTTT CASRGLAGGTDTQYF
TRBJ1-6 - TRBV7-3 - TGTGCCAGCAGCGCGGGTACACCCCTCCACTTT CASSAGTPLHF
TRBJ1-5 many TRBV6-1 TRBD1 TGTGCCAGCACTGACGGGACAGGGCAACAGCCCCAGCATTTT CASTDGTGQQPQHF
TRBJ2-1 many TRBV6-1 TRBD2 TGTGCCAGTAGACTAGCGGAGATTTACAATGAGCAGTTCTTC CASRLAEIYNEQFF
TRBJ1-2 few TRBV4-3 - TGCGCCAGCAGCCAAGATCATGGCAGGACGGATGGCTACACCTTC CASSQDHGRTDGYTF
TRBJ2-2 - TRBV27 TRBD2 TGTGCCAGCAGTTTATCCGGGACTAGCGCAGTCGGGGAGCTGTTTTTT CASSLSGTSAVGELFF
TRBJ1-1 many TRBV28 - TGTGCCAGCAGTCTAACGACACACCGTTCTGAAGCTTTCTTT CASSLTTHRSEAFF